This TCR beta chain was obtained from a study of cytomegalovirus exposure and HLA in healthy donors. Overall study context: Genotyping showed roughly 81% of a few hundred donors falling in the Caucasian-associated ancestry cluster. Overall study results and limits: Confirmation in vitro established that a few CMV-associated chains were specific for CMV antigens. As a later analysis showed, several of the most significant clusters appeared to be linked to common viral pathogens. Among the sequence variants, a highly shared cluster was likely an artifact of sequencing.

On this clone itself: Antigen: not known.

V gave up 4 bases and J gave up 4 bases; unmatched junction bases: 3. Germline V gene sequence: CDR1 MNHEY, CDR2 SVGAGI. This CDR3 contains 14 residues. Vbeta (60) and Jbeta (13) primers were used in the PCR. Some clones are missing from TCRdb's copy, which holds only in-frame ones; the method was immunoSEQ multiplex PCR. The sample records 210,000 or so clones, around 86% being singletons. V usage is TRBV6-5 and J usage is TRBJ1-4; 7 positions match TRBD1. The TCR sequence derives from a man younger than 45 in good health and CMV-seronegative. Sequences were obtained from PBMCs. The CDR3 here is CASSSTGINEKLFF. In DNA, the CDR3 is TGTGCCAGCAGTTCGACAGGGATTAATGAAAAACTGTTTTTT.